This TCR beta chain was obtained from a study of cytomegalovirus exposure and HLA in healthy donors. Study-wide results and limits: What a later analysis showed was that several of the most significant clusters appeared linked to common viral pathogens. In vitro testing confirmed a few CMV-associated chains as specific for CMV antigens. Rarity characterized most TCR sequences, yet some public TCRs appeared in many donors. Association of some 18,000 TCR beta sequences with HLA alleles was found at 0.05 false discovery rate in a later analysis.

The study ran its PCR with 60 Vbeta and 13 Jbeta primers. Clones were read by immunoSEQ multiplex PCR, and TCRdb kept only the in-frame ones, dropping some. This sample has about 140,000 clones, with 88% found just once. Regarding this clone: Its specificity is not known.

J was trimmed by 10 bases and V by 0 bases; bases with no gene match: 6. The CDR3 sequence is 16 residues long. The chain recombines TRBV6-7 with TRBJ2-1, with 13 nucleotides matching TRBD2. TRBV6-7 qualifies as an ORF whose function is uncertain. Material: PBMCs. The receptor was derived from a middle-aged woman in good health and CMV-seronegative. CDR3 nucleotide sequence: TGTGCCAGCAGTTACTCGAGACCGGGACTAGCGGGAGAGCAGTTCTTC. Residues: CASSYSRPGLAGEQFF.